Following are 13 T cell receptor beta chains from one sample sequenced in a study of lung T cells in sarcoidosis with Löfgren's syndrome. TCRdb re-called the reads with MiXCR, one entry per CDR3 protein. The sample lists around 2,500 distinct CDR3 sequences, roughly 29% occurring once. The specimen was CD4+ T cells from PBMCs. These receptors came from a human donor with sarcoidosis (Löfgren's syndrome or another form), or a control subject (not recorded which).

This chain's CDR3 is CASRTRAEQFF. In DNA, the CDR3 is TGTGCCAGCAGAACAAGGGCTGAGCAGTTCTTC. This chain uses TRBV6-1 with TRBJ2-1; D gene ambiguous. V lost 6 bases and J 9 bases, leaving 9 bases between the germline ends. Germline assignment: CDR1 MNHNS and CDR2 SASEGT. This CDR3 has 11 amino acids.

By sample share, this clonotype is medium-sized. DNA of the CDR3: TGTGCCAGTAGTATAGTGGTAGCCACAGATACGCAGTATTTT. Protein sequence: CASSIVVATDTQYF. The V and J genes are TRBV19 and TRBJ2-3; D is undetermined. The germline V gene encodes CDR1 LNHDA and CDR2 SQIVND (reference sequence). With 1 base removed from V and 2 bases from J, the gap between germline ends came to 7 bases. The CDR3 covers 14 residues.

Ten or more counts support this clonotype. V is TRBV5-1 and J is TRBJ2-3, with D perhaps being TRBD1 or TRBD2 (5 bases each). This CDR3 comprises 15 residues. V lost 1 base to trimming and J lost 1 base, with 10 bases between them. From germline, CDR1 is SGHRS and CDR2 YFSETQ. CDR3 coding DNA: TGCGCCAGCAGCTTGTTACGGGGCGGCACAGATACGCAGTATTTT. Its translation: CASSLLRGGTDTQYF.

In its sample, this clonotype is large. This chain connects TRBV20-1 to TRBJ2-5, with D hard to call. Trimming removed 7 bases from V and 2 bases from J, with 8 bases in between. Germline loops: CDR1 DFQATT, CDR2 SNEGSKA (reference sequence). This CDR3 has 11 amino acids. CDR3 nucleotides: TGCAGTGGGACGTTTCAAGAGACCCAGTACTTC. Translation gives CSGTFQETQYF.

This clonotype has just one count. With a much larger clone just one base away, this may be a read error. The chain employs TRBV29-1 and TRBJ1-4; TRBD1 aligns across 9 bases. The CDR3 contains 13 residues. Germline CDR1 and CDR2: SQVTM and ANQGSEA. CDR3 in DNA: TGCGGCGTTGCCGGGACAGGGAATGAAAAACTGTTTTTT. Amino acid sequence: CGVAGTGNEKLFF.

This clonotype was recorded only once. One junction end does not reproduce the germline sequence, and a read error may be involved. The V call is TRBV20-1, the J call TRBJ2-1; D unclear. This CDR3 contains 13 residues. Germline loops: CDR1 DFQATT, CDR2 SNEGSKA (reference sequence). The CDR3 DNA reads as TGCGGTGCTACTTCGGACCCCCCCGGTGAGCAGTTCTTC. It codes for CGATSDPPGEQFF.

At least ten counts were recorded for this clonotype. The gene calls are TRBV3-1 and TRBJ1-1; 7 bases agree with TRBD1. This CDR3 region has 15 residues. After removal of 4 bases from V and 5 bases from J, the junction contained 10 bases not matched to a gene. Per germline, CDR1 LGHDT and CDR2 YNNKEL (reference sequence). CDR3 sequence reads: CASSPTTGRGTEAFF. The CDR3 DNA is TGTGCCAGCAGCCCAACGACAGGGCGAGGAACTGAAGCTTTCTTT.

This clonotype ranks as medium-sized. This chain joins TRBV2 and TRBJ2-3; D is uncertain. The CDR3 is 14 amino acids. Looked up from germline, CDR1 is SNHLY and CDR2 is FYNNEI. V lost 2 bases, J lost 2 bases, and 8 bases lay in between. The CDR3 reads CASSERGVTDTQYF. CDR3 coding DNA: TGTGCCAGCAGTGAAAGAGGCGTCACAGATACGCAGTATTTT.

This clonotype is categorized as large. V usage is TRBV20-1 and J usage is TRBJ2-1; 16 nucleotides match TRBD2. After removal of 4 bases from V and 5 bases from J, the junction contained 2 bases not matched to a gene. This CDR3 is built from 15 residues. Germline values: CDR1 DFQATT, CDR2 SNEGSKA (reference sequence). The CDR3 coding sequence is TGCAGTGCTAAGGGACTAGCGGGAGGGGACAATGAGCAGTTCTTC. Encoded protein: CSAKGLAGGDNEQFF.

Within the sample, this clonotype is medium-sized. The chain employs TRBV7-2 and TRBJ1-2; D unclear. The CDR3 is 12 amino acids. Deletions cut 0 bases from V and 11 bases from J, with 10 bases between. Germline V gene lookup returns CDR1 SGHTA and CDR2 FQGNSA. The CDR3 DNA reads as TGTGCCAGCAGCTTAGCTGGAGGAGGTTACACCTTC. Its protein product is CASSLAGGGYTF.

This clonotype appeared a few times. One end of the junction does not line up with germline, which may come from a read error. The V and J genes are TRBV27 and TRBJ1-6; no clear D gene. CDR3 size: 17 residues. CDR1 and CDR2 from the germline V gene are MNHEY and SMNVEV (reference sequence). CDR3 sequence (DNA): TGTGCCGGCAGTTCACTCGCCCGGACTGGGCCGTCTTCACCCCTCCACTTT. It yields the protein CAGSSLARTGPSSPLHF.

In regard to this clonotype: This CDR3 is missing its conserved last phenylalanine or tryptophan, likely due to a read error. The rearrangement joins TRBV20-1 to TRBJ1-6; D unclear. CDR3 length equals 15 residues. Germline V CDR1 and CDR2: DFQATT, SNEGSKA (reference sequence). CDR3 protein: CSARGSSSYNSPLHL. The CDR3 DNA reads TGCAGTGCTAGGGGCAGCAGCTCCTATAATTCGCCCCTCCACCTT.

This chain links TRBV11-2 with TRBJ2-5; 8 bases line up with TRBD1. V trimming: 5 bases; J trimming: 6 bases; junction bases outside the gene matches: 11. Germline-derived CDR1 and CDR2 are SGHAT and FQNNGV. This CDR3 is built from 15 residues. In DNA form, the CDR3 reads TGTGCCAGCAGCCCCCCCTGGACAGGGAGAAAGACCCAGTACTTC. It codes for CASSPPWTGRKTQYF.